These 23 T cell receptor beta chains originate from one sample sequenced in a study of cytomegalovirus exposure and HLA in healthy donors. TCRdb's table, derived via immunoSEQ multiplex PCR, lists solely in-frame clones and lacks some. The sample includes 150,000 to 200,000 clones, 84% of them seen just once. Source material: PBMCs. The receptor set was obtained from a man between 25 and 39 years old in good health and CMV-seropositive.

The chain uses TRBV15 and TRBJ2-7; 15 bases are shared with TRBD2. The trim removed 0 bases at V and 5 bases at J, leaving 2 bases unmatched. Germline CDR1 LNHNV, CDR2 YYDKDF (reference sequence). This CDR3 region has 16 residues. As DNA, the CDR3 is TGTGCCACCAGCAGAGAGGGACTAGCGGGAGGTCACGAGCAGTACTTC. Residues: CATSREGLAGGHEQYF.

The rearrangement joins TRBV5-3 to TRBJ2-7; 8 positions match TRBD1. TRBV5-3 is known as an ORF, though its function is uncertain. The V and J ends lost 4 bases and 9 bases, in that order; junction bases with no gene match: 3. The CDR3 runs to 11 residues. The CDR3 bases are TGTGCCAGAAGCCCGACAGGGGTGCAGTACTTC. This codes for CARSPTGVQYF.

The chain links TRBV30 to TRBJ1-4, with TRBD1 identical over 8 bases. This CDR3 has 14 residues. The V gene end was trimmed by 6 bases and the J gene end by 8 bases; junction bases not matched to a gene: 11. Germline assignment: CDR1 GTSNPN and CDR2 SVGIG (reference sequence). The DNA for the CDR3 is TGTGCCTGCTCCTCAGGGGGCGGTCAGGAAAAACTGTTTTTT. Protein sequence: CACSSGGGQEKLFF.

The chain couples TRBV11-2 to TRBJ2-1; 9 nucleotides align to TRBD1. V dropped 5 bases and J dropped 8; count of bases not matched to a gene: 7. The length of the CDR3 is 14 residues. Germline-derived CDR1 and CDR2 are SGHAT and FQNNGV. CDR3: CASSKDRGNDEQFF. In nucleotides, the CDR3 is TGTGCCAGCAGCAAGGACAGGGGCAACGATGAGCAGTTCTTC.

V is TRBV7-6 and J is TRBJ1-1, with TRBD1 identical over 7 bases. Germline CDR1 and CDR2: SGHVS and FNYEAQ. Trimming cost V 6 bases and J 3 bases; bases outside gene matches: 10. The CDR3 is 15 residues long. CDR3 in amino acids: CASSTAGGRHTEAFF. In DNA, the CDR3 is TGTGCCAGCAGTACCGCAGGGGGTAGGCACACTGAAGCTTTCTTT. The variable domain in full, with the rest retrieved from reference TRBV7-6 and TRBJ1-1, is GAGVSQSPRYKVTKRGQDVALRCDPISGHVSLYWYRQALGQGPEFLTYFNYEAQQDKSGLPNDRFSAERPEGSISTLTIQRTEQRDSAMYRCASSTAGGRHTEAFFGQGTRLTVV.

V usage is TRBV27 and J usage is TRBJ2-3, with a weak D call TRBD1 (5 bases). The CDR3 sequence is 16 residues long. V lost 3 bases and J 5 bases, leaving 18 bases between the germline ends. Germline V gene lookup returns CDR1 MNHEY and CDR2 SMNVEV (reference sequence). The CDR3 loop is CASSFIPARARDTQYF. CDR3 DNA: TGTGCCAGCAGTTTCATCCCGGCCAGGGCGCGAGATACGCAGTATTTT.

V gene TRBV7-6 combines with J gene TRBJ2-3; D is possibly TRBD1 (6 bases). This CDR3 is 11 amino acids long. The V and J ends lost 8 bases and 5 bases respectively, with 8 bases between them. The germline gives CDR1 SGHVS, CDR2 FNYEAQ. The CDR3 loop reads CASLGGDTQYF. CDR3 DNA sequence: TGTGCCAGCTTAGGGGGAGATACGCAGTATTTT.

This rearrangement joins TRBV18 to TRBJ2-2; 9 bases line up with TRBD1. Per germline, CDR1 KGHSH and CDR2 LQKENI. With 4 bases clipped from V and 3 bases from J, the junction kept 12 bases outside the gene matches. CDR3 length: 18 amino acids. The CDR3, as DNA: TGTGCCAGCTCACGATCCGGGACAGGGAACGCGGACACCGGGGAGCTGTTTTTT. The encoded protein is CASSRSGTGNADTGELFF.

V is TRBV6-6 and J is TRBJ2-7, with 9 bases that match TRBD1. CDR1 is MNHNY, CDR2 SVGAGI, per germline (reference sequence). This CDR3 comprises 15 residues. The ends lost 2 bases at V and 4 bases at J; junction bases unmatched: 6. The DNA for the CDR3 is TGTGCCAGCAGTTACGAGGGACAGGGAACTTACGAGCAGTACTTC. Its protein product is CASSYEGQGTYEQYF.

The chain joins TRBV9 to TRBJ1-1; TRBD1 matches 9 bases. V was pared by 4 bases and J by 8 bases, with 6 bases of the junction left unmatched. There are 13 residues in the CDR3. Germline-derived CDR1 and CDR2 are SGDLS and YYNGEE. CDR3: CASSPGTGTEAFF. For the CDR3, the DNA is TGTGCCAGCAGCCCTGGGACAGGGACGGAAGCTTTCTTT.

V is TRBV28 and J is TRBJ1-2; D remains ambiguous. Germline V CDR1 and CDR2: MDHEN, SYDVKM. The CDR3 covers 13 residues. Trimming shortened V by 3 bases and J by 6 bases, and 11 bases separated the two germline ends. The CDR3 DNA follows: TGTGCCAGCAGTTTCGGGGTGGGTCATGGCTACACCTTC. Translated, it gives CASSFGVGHGYTF.

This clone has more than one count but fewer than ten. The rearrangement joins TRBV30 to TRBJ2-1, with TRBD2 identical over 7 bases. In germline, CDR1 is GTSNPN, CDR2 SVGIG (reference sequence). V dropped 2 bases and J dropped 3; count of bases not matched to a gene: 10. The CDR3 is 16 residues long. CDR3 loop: CAWSIPPAGVYNEQFF. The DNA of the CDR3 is TGTGCCTGGAGTATCCCTCCGGCGGGAGTCTACAATGAGCAGTTCTTC.

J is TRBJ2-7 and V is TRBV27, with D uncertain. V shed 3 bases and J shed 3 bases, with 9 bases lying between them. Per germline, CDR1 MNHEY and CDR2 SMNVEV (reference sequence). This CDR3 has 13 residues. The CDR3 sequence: CASSFRSDYEQYF. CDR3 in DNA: TGTGCCAGCAGTTTCAGGTCAGACTACGAGCAGTACTTC.

The DNA for the CDR3 is TGTGCCAGCAGCGAGGGGACTGAAGAGACCCAGTACTTC. It is translated as CASSEGTEETQYF. The chain carries TRBV21-1 and TRBJ2-5; the table's D gene call, TRBD2, was not cross checked with the DNA. TRBV21-1 is deemed a pseudogene. This CDR3 contains 13 residues.

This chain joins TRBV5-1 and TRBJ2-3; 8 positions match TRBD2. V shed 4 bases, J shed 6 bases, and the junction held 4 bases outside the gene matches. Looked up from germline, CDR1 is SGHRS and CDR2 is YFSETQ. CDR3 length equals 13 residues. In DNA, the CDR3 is TGCGCCAGCAGCCTAGAGCGGGGGGATACGCAGTATTTT. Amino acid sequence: CASSLERGDTQYF.

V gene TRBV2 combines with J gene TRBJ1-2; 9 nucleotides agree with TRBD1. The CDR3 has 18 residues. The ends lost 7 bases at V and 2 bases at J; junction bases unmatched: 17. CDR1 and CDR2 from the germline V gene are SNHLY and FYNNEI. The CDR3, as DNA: TGTGCCAGCACCGATAGAGGATCCGGGACAGGGAAGAACTATGGCTACACCTTC. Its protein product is CASTDRGSGTGKNYGYTF.

Here the CDR3 DNA reads TGTGCCAGCAGTCTCGGGACAGCCTCCTCCTACGAGCAGTACTTC. Translated, it gives CASSLGTASSYEQYF. V is TRBV6-5 and J is TRBJ2-7; 7 bases are shared with TRBD1. The length of the CDR3 is 15 residues. V lost 5 bases, J lost 0 bases, and 7 bases stayed unmatched. Germline V gene lookup returns CDR1 MNHEY and CDR2 SVGAGI.

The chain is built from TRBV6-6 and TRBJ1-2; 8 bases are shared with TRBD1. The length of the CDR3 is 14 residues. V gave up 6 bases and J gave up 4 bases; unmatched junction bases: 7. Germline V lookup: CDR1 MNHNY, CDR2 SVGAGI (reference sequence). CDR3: CASRTGDSRYGYTF. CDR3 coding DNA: TGTGCCAGCAGGACAGGGGATAGTCGCTATGGCTACACCTTC.

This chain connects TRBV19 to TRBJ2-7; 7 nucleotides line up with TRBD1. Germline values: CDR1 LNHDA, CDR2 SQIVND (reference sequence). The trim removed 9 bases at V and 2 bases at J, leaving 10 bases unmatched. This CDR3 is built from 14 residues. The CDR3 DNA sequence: TGTGCCAGCCAGGGGGTCGGACAGACCTACGAGCAGTACTTC. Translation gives CASQGVGQTYEQYF.

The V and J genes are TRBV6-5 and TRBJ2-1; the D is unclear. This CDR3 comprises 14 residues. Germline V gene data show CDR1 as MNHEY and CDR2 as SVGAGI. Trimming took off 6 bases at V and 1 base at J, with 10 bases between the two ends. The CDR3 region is CASREDSSYNEQFF. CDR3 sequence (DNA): TGTGCCAGCAGGGAAGACTCTTCCTACAATGAGCAGTTCTTC.

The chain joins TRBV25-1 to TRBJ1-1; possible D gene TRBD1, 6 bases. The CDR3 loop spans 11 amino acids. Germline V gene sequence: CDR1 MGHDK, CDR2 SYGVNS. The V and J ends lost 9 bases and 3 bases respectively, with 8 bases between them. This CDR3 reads CARHRDTEAFF. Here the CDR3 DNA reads TGTGCCAGACACAGGGACACTGAAGCTTTCTTT.

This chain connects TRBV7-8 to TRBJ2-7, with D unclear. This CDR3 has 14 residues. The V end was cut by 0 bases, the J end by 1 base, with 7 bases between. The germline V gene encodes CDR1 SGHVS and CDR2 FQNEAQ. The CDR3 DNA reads TGTGCCAGCAGCTTAGCGTGGCAGTCCTACGAGCAGTACTTC. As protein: CASSLAWQSYEQYF.

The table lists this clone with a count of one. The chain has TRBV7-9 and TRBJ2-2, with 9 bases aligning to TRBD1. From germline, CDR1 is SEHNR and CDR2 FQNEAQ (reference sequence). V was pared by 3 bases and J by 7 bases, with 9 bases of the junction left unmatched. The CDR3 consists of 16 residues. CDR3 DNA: TGTGCCAGCAGCTTCCTAGGGGACAGGGATTTCGGGGAGCTGTTTTTT. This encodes CASSFLGDRDFGELFF.